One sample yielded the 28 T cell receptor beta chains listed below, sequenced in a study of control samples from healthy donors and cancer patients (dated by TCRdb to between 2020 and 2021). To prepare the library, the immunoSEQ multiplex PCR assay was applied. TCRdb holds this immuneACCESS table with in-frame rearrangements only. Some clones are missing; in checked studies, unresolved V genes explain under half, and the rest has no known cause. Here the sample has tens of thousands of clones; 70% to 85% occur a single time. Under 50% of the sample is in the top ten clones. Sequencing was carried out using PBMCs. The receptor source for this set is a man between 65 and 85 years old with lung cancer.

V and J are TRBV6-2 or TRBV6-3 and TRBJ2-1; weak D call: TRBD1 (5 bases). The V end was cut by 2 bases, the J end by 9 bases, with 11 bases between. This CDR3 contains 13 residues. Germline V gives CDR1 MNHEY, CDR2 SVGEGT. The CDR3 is CASSYAGQGEQFF. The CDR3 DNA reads TGTGCCAGCAGTTACGCAGGGCAGGGTGAGCAGTTCTTC.

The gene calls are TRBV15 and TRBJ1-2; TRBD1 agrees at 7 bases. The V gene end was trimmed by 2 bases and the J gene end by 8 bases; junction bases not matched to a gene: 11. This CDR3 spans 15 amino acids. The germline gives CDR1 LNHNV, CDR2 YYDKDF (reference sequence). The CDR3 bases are TGTGCCACCAGCAGATTTTCGGACAGGCCCGGGGGCTACACCTTC. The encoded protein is CATSRFSDRPGGYTF. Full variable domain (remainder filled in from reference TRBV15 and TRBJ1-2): DAMVIQNPRYQVTQFGKPVTLSCSQTLNHNVMYWYQQKSSQAPKLLFHYYDKDFNNEADTPDNFQSRRPNTSFCFLDIRSPGLGDTAMYLCATSRFSDRPGGYTFGSGTRLTVV.

The CDR3 DNA reads as TGTGCCAGCAGCCAAGCCCCGGGACGTATTTCCTACGAGCAGTACTTC. It is translated as CASSQAPGRISYEQYF. The V call is TRBV3-1 (or the pseudogene TRBV3-2), the J call TRBJ2-7; the D gene could be TRBD1 or TRBD2 (5 bases each). This CDR3 has 16 amino acids. Trimming shortened V by 1 base and J by 1 base, and 14 bases separated the two germline ends. The germline CDR1 and CDR2 sequences are LGHDT and YNNKEL (reference sequence).

CDR3 DNA sequence: TGTGCCAGCAGCCAAGGGGGTGGTTTGGGCGGTGGCTACACCTTC. It specifies CASSQGGGLGGGYTF. The V call is TRBV4-2, the J call TRBJ1-2; no clear D. Trimming removed 1 base at V and 7 bases at J, with 16 bases between. Germline CDR1 is LGHNA and CDR2 is YNFKEQ. The CDR3 has 15 residues.

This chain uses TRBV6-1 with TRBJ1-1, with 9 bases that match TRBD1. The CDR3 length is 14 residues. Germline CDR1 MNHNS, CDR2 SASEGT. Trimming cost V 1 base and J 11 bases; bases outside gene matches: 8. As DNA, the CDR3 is TGTGCCAGCAGTGAAGGCACAGGGGGCCTGGCGGCTTTCTTT. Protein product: CASSEGTGGLAAFF.

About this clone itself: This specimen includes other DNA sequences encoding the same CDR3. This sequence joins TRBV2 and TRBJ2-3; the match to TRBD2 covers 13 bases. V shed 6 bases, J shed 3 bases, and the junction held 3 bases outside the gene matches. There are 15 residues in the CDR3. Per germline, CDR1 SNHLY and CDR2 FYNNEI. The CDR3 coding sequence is TGTGCCAGCAGAAGGACTAGCGGGGGAACAGATACGCAGTATTTT. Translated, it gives CASRRTSGGTDTQYF.

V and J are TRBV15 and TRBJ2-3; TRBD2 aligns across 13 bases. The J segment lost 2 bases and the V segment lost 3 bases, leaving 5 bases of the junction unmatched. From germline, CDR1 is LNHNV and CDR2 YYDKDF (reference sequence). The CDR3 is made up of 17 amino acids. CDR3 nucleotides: TGTGCCACCAGCAGTCCGGGACTAGCGGGAATCACAGATACGCAGTATTTT. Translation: CATSSPGLAGITDTQYF.

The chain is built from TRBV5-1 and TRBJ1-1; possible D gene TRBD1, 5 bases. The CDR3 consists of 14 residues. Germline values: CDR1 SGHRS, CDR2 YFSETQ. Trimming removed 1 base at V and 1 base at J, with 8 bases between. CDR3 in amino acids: CASSLPGQNTEAFF. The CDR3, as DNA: TGCGCCAGCAGCTTGCCTGGACAGAACACTGAAGCTTTCTTT.

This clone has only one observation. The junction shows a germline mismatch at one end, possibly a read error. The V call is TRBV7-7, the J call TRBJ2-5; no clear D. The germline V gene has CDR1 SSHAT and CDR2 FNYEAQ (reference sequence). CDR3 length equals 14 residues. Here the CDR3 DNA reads TGTGCTAGCAGCTTCTCTGGGCGGCAAGAGACCCAGTACTTC. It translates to CASSFSGRQETQYF.

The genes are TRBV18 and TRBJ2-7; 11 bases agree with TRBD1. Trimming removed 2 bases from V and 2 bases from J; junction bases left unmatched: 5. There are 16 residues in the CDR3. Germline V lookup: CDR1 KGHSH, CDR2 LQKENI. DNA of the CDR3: TGTGCCAGCTCACCAAGGACAGGGGGCGAACCCTACGAGCAGTACTTC. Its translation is CASSPRTGGEPYEQYF.

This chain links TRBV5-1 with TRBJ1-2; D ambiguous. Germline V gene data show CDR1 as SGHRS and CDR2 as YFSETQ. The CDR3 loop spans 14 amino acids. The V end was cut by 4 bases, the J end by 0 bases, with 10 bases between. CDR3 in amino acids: CASSPHTTNYGYTF. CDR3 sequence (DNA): TGCGCCAGCAGCCCCCACACTACTAACTATGGCTACACCTTC. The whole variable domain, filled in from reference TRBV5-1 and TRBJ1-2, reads KAGVTQTPRYLIKTRGQQVTLSCSPISGHRSVSWYQQTPGQGLQFLFEYFSETQRNKGNFPGRFSGRQFSNSRSEMNVSTLELGDSALYLCASSPHTTNYGYTFGSGTRLTVV.

CDR3 sequence reads: CASSRDSGLQPQHF. CDR3 coding DNA: TGTGCCAGCAGTCGGGACAGCGGATTGCAGCCCCAGCATTTT. The chain recombines TRBV6-5 with TRBJ1-5, with 7 bases matching TRBD1. After removal of 5 bases from V and 7 bases from J, the junction contained 8 bases not matched to a gene. The germline V gene has CDR1 MNHEY and CDR2 SVGAGI. The CDR3 contains 14 residues.

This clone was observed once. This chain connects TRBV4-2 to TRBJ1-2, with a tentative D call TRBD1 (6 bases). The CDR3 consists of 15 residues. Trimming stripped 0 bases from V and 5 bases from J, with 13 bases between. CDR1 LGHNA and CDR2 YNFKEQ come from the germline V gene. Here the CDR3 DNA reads TGTGCCAGCAGCCAAGACACACAGGGTACATATGGCTACACCTTC. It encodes CASSQDTQGTYGYTF.

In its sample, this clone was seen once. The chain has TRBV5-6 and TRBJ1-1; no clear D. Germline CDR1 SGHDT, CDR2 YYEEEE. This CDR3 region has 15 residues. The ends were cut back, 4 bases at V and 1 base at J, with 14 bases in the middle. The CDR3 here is CASSNMPTKNTEAFF. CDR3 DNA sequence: TGTGCCAGCAGCAACATGCCGACAAAGAACACTGAAGCTTTCTTT.

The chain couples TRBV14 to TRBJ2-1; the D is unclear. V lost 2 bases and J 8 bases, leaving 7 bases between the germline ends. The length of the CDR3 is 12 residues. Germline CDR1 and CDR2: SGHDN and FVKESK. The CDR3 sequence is CASSQIFYEQFF. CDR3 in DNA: TGTGCCAGCAGCCAAATTTTCTATGAGCAGTTCTTC.

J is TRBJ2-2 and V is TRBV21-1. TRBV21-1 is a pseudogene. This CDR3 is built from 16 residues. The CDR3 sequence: CASSKFTGAHTGELFF. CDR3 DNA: TGTGCCAGCAGCAAATTTACGGGGGCACATACCGGGGAGCTGTTTTTT.

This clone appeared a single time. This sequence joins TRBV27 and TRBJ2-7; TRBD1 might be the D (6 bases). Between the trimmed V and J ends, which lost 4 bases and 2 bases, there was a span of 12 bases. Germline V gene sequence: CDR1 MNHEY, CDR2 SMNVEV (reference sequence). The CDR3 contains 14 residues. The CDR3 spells CASSYGDKTYEQYF. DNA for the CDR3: TGTGCCAGCAGTTACGGGGACAAGACCTACGAGCAGTACTTC.

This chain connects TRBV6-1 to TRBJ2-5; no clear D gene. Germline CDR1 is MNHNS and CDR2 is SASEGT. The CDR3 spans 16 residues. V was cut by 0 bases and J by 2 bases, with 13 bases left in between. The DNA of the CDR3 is TGTGCCAGCAGTGAAGCGCTTTGGGCAGGTCAAGAGACCCAGTACTTC. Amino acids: CASSEALWAGQETQYF.

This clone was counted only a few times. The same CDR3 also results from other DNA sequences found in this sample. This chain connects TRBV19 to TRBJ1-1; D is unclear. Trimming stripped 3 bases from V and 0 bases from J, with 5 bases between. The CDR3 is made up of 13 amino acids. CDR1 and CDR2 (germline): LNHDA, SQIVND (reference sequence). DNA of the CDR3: TGTGCCAGTAGTATCTCCTTGAACACTGAAGCTTTCTTT. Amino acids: CASSISLNTEAFF.

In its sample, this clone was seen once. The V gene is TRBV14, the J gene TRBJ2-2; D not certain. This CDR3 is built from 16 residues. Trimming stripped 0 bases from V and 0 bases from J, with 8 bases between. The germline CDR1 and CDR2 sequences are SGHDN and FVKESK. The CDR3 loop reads CASSQEFSANTGELFF. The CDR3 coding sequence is TGTGCCAGCAGCCAAGAGTTTTCAGCGAACACCGGGGAGCTGTTTTTT.

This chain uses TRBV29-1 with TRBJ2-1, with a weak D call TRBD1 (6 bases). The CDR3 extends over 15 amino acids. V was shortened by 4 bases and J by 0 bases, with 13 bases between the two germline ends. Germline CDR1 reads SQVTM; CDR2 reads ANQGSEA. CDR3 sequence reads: CSVGQDSNSYNEQFF. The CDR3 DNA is TGCAGCGTTGGCCAGGACAGCAACTCCTACAATGAGCAGTTCTTC.

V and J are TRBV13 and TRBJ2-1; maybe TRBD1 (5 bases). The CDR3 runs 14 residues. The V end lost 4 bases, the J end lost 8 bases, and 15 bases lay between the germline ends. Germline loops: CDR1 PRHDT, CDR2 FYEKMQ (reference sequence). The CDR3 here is CASSSQGGSDEQFF. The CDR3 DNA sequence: TGTGCCAGCAGCTCCCAGGGCGGTAGTGATGAGCAGTTCTTC.

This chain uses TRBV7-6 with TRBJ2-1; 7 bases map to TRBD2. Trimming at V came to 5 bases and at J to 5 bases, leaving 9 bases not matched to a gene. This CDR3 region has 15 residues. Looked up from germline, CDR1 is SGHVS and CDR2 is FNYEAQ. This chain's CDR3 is CASSPQAGSHNEQFF. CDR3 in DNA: TGTGCCAGCAGCCCACAAGCGGGGTCCCACAATGAGCAGTTCTTC.

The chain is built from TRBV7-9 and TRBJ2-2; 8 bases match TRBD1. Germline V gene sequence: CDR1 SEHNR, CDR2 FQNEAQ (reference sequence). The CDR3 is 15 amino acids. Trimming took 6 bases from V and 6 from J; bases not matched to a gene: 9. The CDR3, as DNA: TGTGCCAGCAGGGGGGGACAGGTTCTCCCCGGGGAGCTGTTTTTT. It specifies CASRGGQVLPGELFF. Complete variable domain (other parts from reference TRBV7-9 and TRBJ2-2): DTGVSQNPRHKITKRGQNVTFRCDPISEHNRLYWYRQTLGQGPEFLTYFQNEAQLEKSRLLSDRFSAERPKGSFSTLEIQRTEQGDSAMYLCASRGGQVLPGELFFGEGSRLTVL.

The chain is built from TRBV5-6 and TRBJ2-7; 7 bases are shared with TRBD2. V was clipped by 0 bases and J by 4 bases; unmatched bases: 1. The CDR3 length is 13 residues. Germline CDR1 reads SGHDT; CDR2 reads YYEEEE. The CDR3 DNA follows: TGTGCCAGCAGCTTGGGCGGGGGTTACGAGCAGTACTTC. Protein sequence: CASSLGGGYEQYF.

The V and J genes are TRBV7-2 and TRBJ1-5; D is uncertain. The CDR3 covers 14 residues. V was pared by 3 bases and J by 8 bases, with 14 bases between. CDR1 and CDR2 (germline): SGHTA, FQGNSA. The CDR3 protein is CASSFYPRREPQHF. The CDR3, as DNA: TGTGCCAGCAGCTTCTATCCCCGTAGGGAGCCCCAGCATTTT. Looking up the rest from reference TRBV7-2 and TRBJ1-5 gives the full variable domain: GAGVSQSPSNKVTEKGKDVELRCDPISGHTALYWYRQSLGQGLEFLIYFQGNSAPDKSGLPSDRFSAERTGGSVSTLTIQRTQQEDSAVYLCASSFYPRREPQHFGDGTRLSIL.

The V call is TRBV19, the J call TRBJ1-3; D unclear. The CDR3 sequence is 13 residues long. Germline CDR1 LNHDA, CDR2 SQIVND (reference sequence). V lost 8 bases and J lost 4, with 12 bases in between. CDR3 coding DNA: TGTGCCAGTTCTCGGGTAGAAGGAAACACCATATATTTT. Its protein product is CASSRVEGNTIYF.

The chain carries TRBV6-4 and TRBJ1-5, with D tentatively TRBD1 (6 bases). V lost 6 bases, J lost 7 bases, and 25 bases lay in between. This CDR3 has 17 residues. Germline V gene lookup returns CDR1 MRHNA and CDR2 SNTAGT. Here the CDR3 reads CASSGARGPYLDQPQHF. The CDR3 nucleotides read TGTGCCAGCAGCGGGGCCCGGGGGCCCTACTTGGACCAGCCCCAGCATTTT.